The present T cell receptor beta chain was sequenced within a study of CD8+ T cells in alopecia areata. On the study more broadly: Treated patients swallowed 5 to 10 mg of oral tofacitinib twice daily. Notes on the study in general: Compared with normal scalp, lesional scalp had higher clonality and more expanded CD8+ clones. There were many expanded lesional clones persisting in scalp and blood during tofacitinib. Uncertain still, given a single nonresponder, is whether baseline CD8+ expansion links to response.

In each case, RNA was isolated and then reverse transcribed into cDNA as the sequencing template. Profiled with immunoSEQ multiplex PCR; TCRdb holds only in-frame clones, not every one. The sample carries 200,000 to 250,000 clones, just over 65% recorded once. To note about this clone: Antigen unknown.

With 0 bases removed from V and 4 bases from J, the gap between germline ends came to 9 bases. Per the germline V gene, CDR1 is MGHRA and CDR2 is YSYEKL. The CDR3 covers 14 residues. Described treatment: oral pan-JAK inhibitor, 5-10 mg twice daily. Sample: CD4+ T cells sorted from blood, taken around week 44, from a patient treated with tofacitinib. The chain couples TRBV4-1 to TRBJ1-2; D gene ambiguous. The sequence was collected from a human donor with alopecia areata. The DNA of the CDR3 is TGCGCCAGCAGCCAAGAGACTACCCTCTATGGCTACACCTTC. Its translation is CASSQETTLYGYTF.